This T cell receptor beta chain originates from a study of blood T cells in healthy people across ages. V lost 5 bases to trimming and J lost 8 bases, with 12 bases between them. The V gene's germline CDR1 is MDHEN and CDR2 SYDVKM. The CDR3 length is 13 residues. Isolated per sample were at least 6.5 million PBMCs. Then a second PCR, running roughly 7 to 11 cycles, was carried out with a sample-barcoded 5' primer and a J-beta primer mix. TCRdb reprocessed the 5' RACE reads via MiXCR and lists one record per CDR3 protein. The profile shows about 1.4 million distinct CDR3 sequences, approximately 59% of them singletons.

The sample comprised blood. The TCR originated in a man younger than 35 in good health. The chain links TRBV28 to TRBJ1-4, with no clear D. DNA for the CDR3: TGTGCCAGCAGTAACTACACTTGGGAAAAACTGTTTTTT. Translated, it gives CASSNYTWEKLFF.